The sequence of this T cell receptor (beta chain) was determined in a study of blood T cell repertoires in COVID-19. The authors' processing: Quantification of nucleated cells was approximated via reference gene primer amplification. Generated by immunoSEQ multiplex PCR, the TCRdb table keeps only in-frame clones and is missing some. The DNA was the basis for D and trimming; V, J and clone size are from that table. The sample shows approximately 89,000 clones, roughly nine tenths of them seen only once. The V end was cut by 5 bases, the J end by 2 bases, with 16 bases between. From germline, CDR1 is LNHDA and CDR2 SQIVND (reference sequence). This CDR3 spans 16 amino acids.

Sequences were obtained from peripheral blood. This receptor was identified in a man in his sixties or seventies with acute or convalescent COVID-19. V gene TRBV19 combines with J gene TRBJ1-5; D remains unclear. The CDR3 is CASSLYMRRGNQPQHF. Here the CDR3 DNA reads TGTGCCAGTAGTCTGTATATGCGGAGAGGCAATCAGCCCCAGCATTTT.